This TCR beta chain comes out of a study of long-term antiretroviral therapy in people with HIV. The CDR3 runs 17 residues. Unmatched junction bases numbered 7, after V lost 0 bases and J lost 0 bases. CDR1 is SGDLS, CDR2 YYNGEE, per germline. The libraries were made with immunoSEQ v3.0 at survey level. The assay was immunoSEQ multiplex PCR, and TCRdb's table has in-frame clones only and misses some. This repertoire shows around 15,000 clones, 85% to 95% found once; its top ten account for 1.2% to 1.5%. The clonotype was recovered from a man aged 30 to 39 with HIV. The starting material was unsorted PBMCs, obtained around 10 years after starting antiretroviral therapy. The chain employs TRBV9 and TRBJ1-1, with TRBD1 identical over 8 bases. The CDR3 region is CASSVATGGEMNTEAFF. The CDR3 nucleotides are TGTGCCAGCAGCGTAGCTACAGGGGGGGAGATGAACACTGAAGCTTTCTTT.